Below are 7 T cell receptor beta chains sequenced from a single sample in a study of patients and donors after allogeneic stem cell transplantation. A single record per CDR3 protein comes from TCRdb applying MiXCR to the RT-PCR reads. The sample shows roughly 940,000 distinct CDR3 sequences, approximately 19% of them seen only once. Sequenced: blood, either unsorted or a sorted T cell fraction (not recorded which). The receptor source for this set is a human donor who was either an allogeneic HSCT recipient or a stem cell or donor lymphocyte infusion donor (not recorded which). It is not recorded whose cells these are; they may come from a transplant donor.

This clonotype showed up just a few times. The chain recombines TRBV9 with TRBJ2-1; D may be TRBD1 or TRBD2 (6 bases each). Germline lookup yields CDR1 SGDLS and CDR2 YYNGEE. The length of the CDR3 is 15 residues. The V end was cut by 0 bases, the J end by 7 bases, with 14 bases between. CDR3 sequence reads: CASSVGRGRENEQFF. CDR3 coding DNA: TGTGCCAGCAGCGTAGGCCGGGGGCGTGAAAATGAGCAGTTCTTC.

The V and J genes are TRBV6-4 and TRBJ2-1, with D possibly TRBD1 on 7 matching bases. Germline CDR1 MRHNA, CDR2 SNTAGT. Trimming took 4 bases from V and 2 from J, leaving 12 bases between them. The CDR3 has 15 residues. The CDR3 reads CASSAEGTAYNEQFF. CDR3 coding DNA: TGTGCCAGCAGTGCGGAGGGGACAGCCTACAATGAGCAGTTCTTC.

This sequence joins TRBV10-3 and TRBJ1-3; D possibly corresponds to TRBD1 (6 bases). Germline assignment: CDR1 ENHRY and CDR2 SYGVKD. This CDR3 contains 16 residues. The V end lost 4 bases, the J end lost 3 bases, and 16 bases lay between the germline ends. CDR3 DNA: TGTGCCATCAGTGGGCCGACAGGCCTCTATGGAAACACCATATATTTT. It yields the protein CAISGPTGLYGNTIYF.

The rearrangement joins TRBV6-2 or TRBV6-3 to TRBJ2-7, with a possible D match to TRBD1 (6 bases). Between the trimmed V and J ends, which lost 0 bases and 5 bases, there was a span of 8 bases. Looked up from germline, CDR1 is MNHEY and CDR2 is SVGEGT. The CDR3 sequence is 13 residues long. CDR3 DNA: TGTGCCAGCAGTTACTCGTACAGGGACGAGCAGTACTTC. Its protein product is CASSYSYRDEQYF.

This clonotype was seen many times. The genes are TRBV12-3 or TRBV12-4 and TRBJ1-5; a possible D gene is TRBD1 (5 bases). V lost 5 bases, J lost 6 bases, and 14 bases lay in between. This CDR3 is built from 14 residues. Here the CDR3 DNA reads TGTGCCAGCAGTCCCGACAGCTCAGCTCAGCCCCAGCATTTT. Its translation is CASSPDSSAQPQHF.

This clonotype has just a few counts. Because the CDR3 is missing its conserved closing phenylalanine or tryptophan, this is likely a read error. This sequence joins TRBV11-3 and TRBJ2-1, with TRBD2 matching 10 bases. Germline CDR1 SGHNT, CDR2 YENEEA. The CDR3 is 16 amino acids. V shed 5 bases, J shed 0 bases, and the junction held 4 bases outside the gene matches. The CDR3 nucleotides are TGTGCCAGCAGCACTAGCGGGGTAAGCTCCTACAATGAGCAGTTCCTC. Protein: CASSTSGVSSYNEQFL.

This clonotype was seen a few times. V and J are TRBV5-1 and TRBJ2-2; 12 nucleotides agree with TRBD2. The CDR3 has 18 residues. With V trimmed by 4 bases and J by 7 bases, 14 bases remained unmatched. In germline, CDR1 is SGHRS, CDR2 YFSETQ. The CDR3 sequence is CASSPTTSGSLFSGELFF. In nucleotides, the CDR3 is TGCGCCAGCAGCCCGACGACTAGCGGGAGTCTATTCAGCGGGGAGCTGTTTTTT.